The rows below give T cell receptor beta chains drawn from one sample of a study of cytomegalovirus exposure and HLA in healthy donors. Only in-frame clones appear in the TCRdb table, and some are missing; sequencing was by immunoSEQ multiplex PCR. The data contain roughly 290,000 clones, around 90% of them singletons. The sequencing input was PBMCs. Receptors originate from a young woman in good health and CMV-seronegative. Both conserved end residues are trimmed from each CDR3.

ASSTFGQVVYNEQF	TRBV5-1	TRBJ2-1
ASSLVTGAETQY	TRBV6-1	TRBJ2-5
ASSSGTGVNNYGYT	TRBV27	TRBJ1-2
ASSARQGNHYEQY	TRBV19	TRBJ2-7
ASSESLLRNEQF	TRBV10-1	TRBJ2-1
ASTLQGQTNEKLF	TRBV2	TRBJ1-4
ASSISSGGSSYEQY	TRBV9	TRBJ2-7
AWSVGVRGNTIY	TRBV30	TRBJ1-3
ASSYSTGPGNTIY	TRBV6-5	TRBJ1-3
ASSYSLGAYEQY	TRBV6-6	TRBJ2-7
ASSLEDSPNSPLH	TRBV7-6	TRBJ1-6
ASVGRAGSSYNEQF	TRBV2	TRBJ2-1
ASRRGGPNNEQF	TRBV27	TRBJ2-1
ASSPPTGSSYEQY	TRBV18	TRBJ2-7
ASSFLGGQPQH	TRBV19	TRBJ1-5
ASSLRQEPYSPLH	TRBV27	TRBJ1-6
ASSYDSLYSTDTQY	TRBV6-5	TRBJ2-3
ASSPTGGTRGYT	TRBV2	TRBJ1-2
ASTVRGDHNQPQH	TRBV19	TRBJ1-5
ASSGLNTGGADGYT	TRBV10-2	TRBJ1-2
ASSVGRNTGELF	TRBV6-4	TRBJ2-2
ASSTPATSGTYEQY	TRBV19	TRBJ2-7
ASSFELDRTGETQY	TRBV2	TRBJ2-5
ASSEFRDRAYEQY	TRBV25-1	-
AWSVWQAATYEQY	TRBV30	TRBJ2-7
ASSQRLELALSTDTQY	TRBV4-1	TRBJ2-3
ASSFGGNYGYT	TRBV5-1	TRBJ1-2
ASSVSGGANTEAF	TRBV5-1	TRBJ1-1